Presented here are 21 T cell receptor beta chains from one specimen sequenced in a study of identical twins. TCRdb used MiXCR to reprocess the 5' RACE reads, holding one entry per CDR3 protein. The sample consists of about 720,000 distinct CDR3 sequences, 18% of them appearing once. The same sample was also studied in work on T cells expressing NK-cell markers.

Sequenced: PBMCs. The receptors were sampled from a woman aged 18-29 years in good health.

At least ten counts were recorded for this clonotype. The CDR3 DNA is TGTGCCAGCAGCTTACCAGGACAGACCTACAATGAGCAGTTCTTC. Translating gives CASSLPGQTYNEQFF. The chain is built from TRBV7-3 and TRBJ2-1, with D maybe TRBD1 (6 bases). Looked up from germline, CDR1 is SGHTA and CDR2 is FQGTGA. V lost 2 bases to trimming and J lost 2 bases, with 10 bases between them. CDR3 size: 15 residues.

This sequence joins TRBV11-2 and TRBJ2-1; the D is unclear. Germline V gene sequence: CDR1 SGHAT, CDR2 FQNNGV. V was clipped by 7 bases and J by 10 bases, with 17 bases between them. The CDR3 sequence is 13 residues long. In DNA, the CDR3 is TGTGCCAGCATCCGAACAACCGTGGGGGAGCAGTTCTTC. Protein: CASIRTTVGEQFF.

This clonotype showed up just a few times. The CDR3: CATSVGRGSTDTQYF. Here the CDR3 DNA reads TGTGCCACCAGTGTAGGGCGGGGTAGCACAGATACGCAGTATTTT. V gene TRBV24-1 combines with J gene TRBJ2-3; D might be TRBD2 (6 bases). From germline, CDR1 is KGHDR and CDR2 SFDVKD. The CDR3 loop spans 15 amino acids. V dropped 5 bases and J dropped 0 bases, with 11 bases sitting between them.

This clonotype was counted many times. The chain couples TRBV12-3 or TRBV12-4 to TRBJ2-2; D gene ambiguous. This CDR3 comprises 13 residues. V gave up 8 bases and J gave up 1 base, with 8 bases separating them. CDR3 DNA sequence: TGTGCCAGCCGTCTAGGGAACACCGGGGAGCTGTTTTTT. It codes for CASRLGNTGELFF.

V gene TRBV5-5 combines with J gene TRBJ2-1; 8 bases agree with TRBD2. CDR1 and CDR2 (germline): SGHKS, YYEKEE (reference sequence). This CDR3 region has 11 residues. V lost 5 bases to trimming and J lost 16 bases; unmatched junction nucleotides: 8. CDR3 in amino acids: CASRIGTRLFF. The CDR3, as DNA: TGTGCCAGCAGGATCGGGACTAGGCTCTTCTTC.

The sample holds many counts of this clonotype. The gene calls are TRBV20-1 and TRBJ2-1; 9 nucleotides align to TRBD2. V shed 2 bases, J shed 4 bases, and the junction held 0 bases outside the gene matches. From germline, CDR1 is DFQATT and CDR2 SNEGSKA (reference sequence). This CDR3 has 13 amino acids. CDR3 sequence: CSARLAGYNEQFF. The CDR3 DNA reads TGCAGTGCTAGACTAGCGGGGTACAATGAGCAGTTCTTC.

The chain has TRBV9 and TRBJ2-1, with D perhaps TRBD2 (6 bases). V lost 4 bases and J 5 bases, leaving 19 bases between the germline ends. The CDR3 sequence is 16 residues long. Germline-derived CDR1 and CDR2 are SGDLS and YYNGEE. The CDR3 spells CASSHPAQRVNNEQFF. The CDR3 DNA sequence: TGTGCCAGCAGCCACCCCGCCCAGCGGGTTAACAATGAGCAGTTCTTC.

A few counts support this clonotype. The chain recombines TRBV7-2 with TRBJ2-7; possibly TRBD2 for D (6 bases). This CDR3 has 14 residues. V lost 2 bases and J 2 bases, leaving 10 bases between the germline ends. Germline-derived CDR1 and CDR2 are SGHTA and FQGNSA. CDR3 loop: CASSLRREPYEQYF. CDR3 sequence (DNA): TGTGCCAGCAGCTTAAGGCGGGAACCCTACGAGCAGTACTTC.

In its sample, this clonotype was seen a few times. The genes are TRBV2 and TRBJ1-1, with D perhaps TRBD1 (6 bases). Trimming removed 10 bases from V and 5 bases from J, with 20 bases in between. This CDR3 is built from 14 residues. Germline V lookup: CDR1 SNHLY, CDR2 FYNNEI. This CDR3 reads CANVLGGGNTEAFF. The CDR3 bases are TGTGCCAACGTCCTAGGGGGAGGGAATACTGAAGCTTTCTTT.

V and J are TRBV9 and TRBJ2-1; 10 bases line up with TRBD2. From germline, CDR1 is SGDLS and CDR2 YYNGEE. This CDR3 region has 18 residues. With V trimmed by 5 bases and J by 8 bases, 19 bases remained unmatched. The CDR3 DNA reads TGTGCCAGCAGTGCGGGGGGGCTAGCGGGGGCGAATCTCTATGAGCAGTTCTTC. Protein: CASSAGGLAGANLYEQFF.

This clonotype was counted between two and nine times. The chain links TRBV7-2 to TRBJ1-1; no firm D call. V was trimmed by 2 bases and J by 6 bases, leaving 13 bases between them. The CDR3 contains 14 residues. Germline assignment: CDR1 SGHTA and CDR2 FQGNSA. The CDR3 bases are TGTGCCAGCAGCTTATATGCAGGTCTAGCTGAAGCTTTCTTT. Protein product: CASSLYAGLAEAFF.

This clonotype was counted only a few times. J is TRBJ2-1 and V is TRBV12-3 or TRBV12-4; D is perhaps TRBD1 (6 bases). This CDR3 spans 16 amino acids. Trimming shortened V by 6 bases and J by 8 bases, and 23 bases separated the two germline ends. CDR3 sequence: CASSRTPTGPGYEQFF. Written as DNA, the CDR3 is TGTGCCAGCAGCAGAACTCCGACAGGACCGGGCTATGAGCAGTTCTTC.

This chain joins TRBV4-1 and TRBJ1-5; D gene uncertain. CDR1 and CDR2 from the germline V gene are MGHRA and YSYEKL. The CDR3 runs 13 residues. Deletions cut 0 bases from V and 5 bases from J, with 5 bases between. CDR3 in DNA: TGCGCCAGCAGCCAAGAAAGGGATCAGCCCCAGCATTTT. Translation gives CASSQERDQPQHF.

In this sample, this clonotype turned up a few times. The genes are TRBV2 and TRBJ1-2, with D perhaps matching TRBD1 (5 bases). V was shortened by 4 bases and J by 2 bases, with 8 bases between the two germline ends. The CDR3 loop spans 13 amino acids. Germline assignment: CDR1 SNHLY and CDR2 FYNNEI. CDR3 bases: TGTGCCAGCAGTGCAAGGGGAAACTATGGCTACACCTTC. Translating gives CASSARGNYGYTF.

This chain connects TRBV5-1 to TRBJ2-1; TRBD1 matches 8 bases. V lost 4 bases, J lost 9 bases, and 12 bases stayed unmatched. The germline V gene encodes CDR1 SGHRS and CDR2 YFSETQ. The CDR3 totals 15 residues. CDR3 loop: CASSRGTGLRGEQFF. In DNA form, the CDR3 reads TGCGCCAGCAGCCGTGGGACAGGTCTTCGCGGTGAGCAGTTCTTC.

The gene calls are TRBV6-2 or TRBV6-3 and TRBJ2-4; D is ambiguous. V was trimmed by 5 bases and J by 0 bases, leaving 11 bases between them. The CDR3 has 15 residues. CDR1 is MNHEY and CDR2 is SVGEGT in the germline V gene. The CDR3 protein is CASSPDRLAKNIQYF. In DNA form, the CDR3 reads TGTGCCAGCAGTCCGGATCGGTTAGCCAAAAACATTCAGTACTTC.

The chain uses TRBV5-1 and TRBJ2-7, with 7 positions matching TRBD2. Germline loops: CDR1 SGHRS, CDR2 YFSETQ. V lost 0 bases to trimming and J lost 2 bases; unmatched junction nucleotides: 14. This CDR3 comprises 18 residues. CDR3 coding DNA: TGCGCCAGCAGCTTGGCGGGGTTTGGGGCGGGAGCCCCCTACGAGCAGTACTTC. It codes for CASSLAGFGAGAPYEQYF.

The J gene is TRBJ2-5, the V gene TRBV7-9; D is possibly TRBD2 (7 bases). Germline values: CDR1 SEHNR, CDR2 FQNEAQ (reference sequence). The V end was cut by 11 bases, the J end by 5 bases, with 18 bases between. The CDR3 totals 13 residues. The CDR3 protein is CASAWGGRETQYF. The CDR3 DNA is TGTGCCTCAGCCTGGGGGGGCAGGGAGACCCAGTACTTC.

This chain joins TRBV9 and TRBJ2-1; D unclear. Germline V lookup: CDR1 SGDLS, CDR2 YYNGEE. This CDR3 contains 18 residues. Trimming cost V 2 bases and J 0 bases, with 18 bases left between them. Here the CDR3 reads CASSVEATEDASYNEQFF. The CDR3 DNA sequence: TGTGCCAGCAGCGTCGAAGCCACAGAAGATGCCTCCTACAATGAGCAGTTCTTC.

V is TRBV9 and J is TRBJ2-3; tentatively, D is TRBD2 (5 bases). Looked up from germline, CDR1 is SGDLS and CDR2 is YYNGEE. V was pared by 0 bases and J by 8 bases, with 10 bases between. CDR3 length: 13 residues. CDR3 residues: CASSVEVEGTQYF. The CDR3 bases are TGTGCCAGCAGCGTAGAAGTTGAGGGTACGCAGTATTTT.

The rearrangement links TRBV7-9 to TRBJ2-7; 8 bases line up with TRBD2. The CDR3 has 14 residues. The trim removed 4 bases at V and 2 bases at J, leaving 4 bases unmatched. Germline loops: CDR1 SEHNR, CDR2 FQNEAQ (reference sequence). The CDR3 sequence: CASSWSGGTYEQYF. CDR3 sequence (DNA): TGTGCCAGCAGCTGGAGCGGGGGAACCTACGAGCAGTACTTC.